This passage covers 24 T cell receptor beta chains from one sample sequenced in a study of shared clonotypes between healthy human individuals. Repertoires were generated with immunoSEQ multiplex PCR, while TCRdb's copy carries only in-frame clones and drops some. The repertoire holds under 2,500,000 clones, with under 97% as singletons. Sequencing was performed on naive CD4+ T cells sorted from blood. Specified subset: CD45RA+ positively selected. The receptor source for this set is a man younger than 35 in good health.

The chain links TRBV11-2 to TRBJ2-5, with TRBD1 matching 9 bases. The CDR3 totals 15 residues. The V segment lost 1 base and the J segment 6 bases; nucleotides outside the gene matches: 6. Germline lookup yields CDR1 SGHAT and CDR2 FQNNGV. CDR3 residues: CASSLGGTGRQTQYF. CDR3 DNA: TGTGCCAGCAGCTTAGGCGGGACAGGGAGACAGACCCAGTACTTC.

This chain joins TRBV7-2 and TRBJ1-1; maybe TRBD1 (5 bases). Trimming took 2 bases from V and 2 from J, leaving 12 bases between them. The length of the CDR3 is 15 residues. CDR1 is SGHTA, CDR2 FQGNSA, per germline. The CDR3 loop is CASSLFPGRNTEAFF. The CDR3 nucleotides are TGTGCCAGCAGCTTATTTCCAGGGAGAAACACTGAAGCTTTCTTT.

The V call is TRBV9, the J call TRBJ2-1; D might be TRBD2 (6 bases). This CDR3 is built from 15 residues. Trimming stripped 3 bases from V and 6 bases from J, with 16 bases between. Germline V gives CDR1 SGDLS, CDR2 YYNGEE. CDR3 coding DNA: TGTGCCAGCAGCGCCAACGTGGCCGGGGGCAATGAGCAGTTCTTC. Protein product: CASSANVAGGNEQFF.

This CDR3 is CAWRGQGGYPYEQYF. In nucleotides, the CDR3 is TGTGCCTGGAGGGGTCAGGGGGGCTATCCCTACGAGCAGTACTTC. The V call is TRBV30, the J call TRBJ2-7; TRBD1 might be the D (7 bases). Trimming took off 3 bases at V and 2 bases at J, with 17 bases between the two ends. CDR1 GTSNPN and CDR2 SVGIG come from the germline V gene (reference sequence). The CDR3 loop spans 15 amino acids. The whole variable domain, remainder taken from reference TRBV30 and TRBJ2-7, is SQTIHQWPATLVQPVGSPLSLECTVEGTSNPNLYWYRQAAGRGLQLLFYSVGIGQISSEVPQNLSASRPQDRQFILSSKKLLLSDSGFYLCAWRGQGGYPYEQYFGPGTRLTVT.

The V and J genes are TRBV28 and TRBJ1-2; D unclear. The CDR3 consists of 15 residues. Germline CDR1 and CDR2: MDHEN and SYDVKM. V shed 1 base and J shed 2 bases, with 11 bases lying between them. CDR3 sequence reads: CASSLSLTRNYGYTF. As DNA, the CDR3 is TGTGCCAGCAGTTTATCGCTCACACGAAACTATGGCTACACCTTC.

This clone occurred once. The chain couples TRBV5-1 to TRBJ2-3; tentative D call: TRBD2 (5 bases). The CDR3 runs 13 residues. Looked up from germline, CDR1 is SGHRS and CDR2 is YFSETQ. The V gene lost 0 bases and the J gene lost 8 bases, with 10 bases spanning the gap. The CDR3 DNA reads as TGCGCCAGCAGCTTGGGGGAGCGTGGTACGCAGTATTTT. It translates to CASSLGERGTQYF.

This chain connects TRBV30 to TRBJ1-6, with D possibly TRBD1 on 6 matching bases. Germline CDR1 and CDR2: GTSNPN and SVGIG (reference sequence). This CDR3 is built from 16 residues. Trimming took 0 bases from V and 0 from J, leaving 9 bases between them. The chain's CDR3 is CAWSVPGASYNSPLHF. The CDR3 DNA is TGTGCCTGGAGTGTACCAGGGGCCTCCTATAATTCACCCCTCCACTTT. Based on the CDR3 plus reference TRBV30 and TRBJ1-6, the full variable domain is SQTIHQWPATLVQPVGSPLSLECTVEGTSNPNLYWYRQAAGRGLQLLFYSVGIGQISSEVPQNLSASRPQDRQFILSSKKLLLSDSGFYLCAWSVPGASYNSPLHFGNGTRLTVT.

J is TRBJ2-5 and V is TRBV5-4, with D possibly being TRBD2 (6 bases). V dropped 1 base and J dropped 6 bases, with 13 bases sitting between them. Germline CDR1 SGHNT, CDR2 YYREEE (reference sequence). The CDR3 sequence is 14 residues long. Here the CDR3 DNA reads TGTGCCAGCAGCTTGTTCGGGAGTGTCAAGACCCAGTACTTC. This encodes CASSLFGSVKTQYF.

V and J are TRBV7-2 and TRBJ2-5; no reliable D call. There are 15 residues in the CDR3. V was clipped by 1 base and J by 1 base, with 10 bases between them. Germline V gene lookup returns CDR1 SGHTA and CDR2 FQGNSA. Here the CDR3 reads CASSLDILSQETQYF. The CDR3 bases are TGTGCCAGCAGCTTAGATATACTATCCCAAGAGACCCAGTACTTC.

The chain has TRBV2 and TRBJ1-4; D unclear. V dropped 6 bases and J dropped 3 bases, with 11 bases sitting between them. This CDR3 contains 14 residues. Germline V gene sequence: CDR1 SNHLY, CDR2 FYNNEI. The CDR3 bases are TGTGCCAGCAGGGAGGAGGTCTCTAATGAAAAACTGTTTTTT. Amino acids: CASREEVSNEKLFF. Full variable domain (remainder filled in from reference TRBV2 and TRBJ1-4): EPEVTQTPSHQVTQMGQEVILRCVPISNHLYFYWYRQILGQKVEFLVSFYNNEISEKSEIFDDQFSVERPDGSNFTLKIRSTKLEDSAMYFCASREEVSNEKLFFGSGTQLSVL.

About this clone itself: The sample contains more than one DNA sequence encoding this CDR3. The chain carries TRBV28 and TRBJ1-5, with D unclear. The germline CDR1 and CDR2 sequences are MDHEN and SYDVKM. Trimming shortened V by 4 bases and J by 2 bases, and 9 bases separated the two germline ends. CDR3 size: 14 residues. This chain's CDR3 is CASSSPGGNQPQHF. The CDR3 DNA is TGTGCCAGCAGTTCCCCCGGGGGCAATCAGCCCCAGCATTTT. Using reference TRBV28 and TRBJ1-5 for the parts outside the CDR3, the full variable domain is DVKVTQSSRYLVKRTGEKVFLECVQDMDHENMFWYRQDPGLGLRLIYFSYDVKMKEKGDIPEGYSVSREKKERFSLILESASTNQTSMYLCASSSPGGNQPQHFGDGTRLSIL.

The chain has TRBV2 and TRBJ1-1; weak D call: TRBD1 (6 bases). The CDR3 consists of 18 residues. The germline gives CDR1 SNHLY, CDR2 FYNNEI. The V end lost 4 bases, the J end lost 1 base, and 22 bases lay between the germline ends. CDR3 residues: CASSGLYRVSSGNTEAFF. The CDR3 nucleotides read TGTGCCAGCAGTGGGTTATACAGGGTCTCCAGCGGGAACACTGAAGCTTTCTTT.

This sequence joins TRBV11-2 and TRBJ2-7; TRBD2 agrees at 7 bases. Losses at the gene ends were 2 bases for V and 5 bases for J; bases not matched to a gene: 12. Per germline, CDR1 SGHAT and CDR2 FQNNGV. The length of the CDR3 is 16 residues. The CDR3: CASSLLTSLTFHEQYF. CDR3 DNA: TGTGCCAGCAGCTTATTGACTAGCCTCACGTTCCACGAGCAGTACTTC.

The CDR3 nucleotides are TGTGCCAGCAGGGACAGGGGCACCTACGAGCAGTACTTC. Translation: CASRDRGTYEQYF. The chain carries TRBV5-6 and TRBJ2-7; 9 bases map to TRBD1. This CDR3 contains 13 residues. The junction had 2 bases not matched to a gene; V was cut back by 5 bases and J by 2 bases. Germline lookup yields CDR1 SGHDT and CDR2 YYEEEE.

V is TRBV4-1 and J is TRBJ2-2; D may match TRBD1 or TRBD2 (6 bases each). This CDR3 is built from 19 residues. The germline V gene has CDR1 MGHRA and CDR2 YSYEKL. V dropped 0 bases and J dropped 4 bases, with 21 bases sitting between them. The CDR3 coding sequence is TGCGCCAGCAGCCAAGACCCCGTGGGGGGCAGGGCGGGCACCGGGGAGCTGTTTTTT. Translating gives CASSQDPVGGRAGTGELFF.

The chain has TRBV10-2 and TRBJ1-1, with TRBD1 matching 11 bases. The ends lost 5 bases at V and 5 bases at J; junction bases unmatched: 10. The CDR3 is made up of 16 amino acids. Germline-derived CDR1 and CDR2 are WSHSY and SAAADI. The CDR3 sequence is CASSPGTGGGGTEAFF. CDR3 bases: TGCGCCAGCAGTCCCGGGACAGGGGGAGGGGGGACTGAAGCTTTCTTT.

The rearrangement links TRBV5-1 to TRBJ2-1; 10 nucleotides line up with TRBD1. The CDR3 covers 15 residues. From germline, CDR1 is SGHRS and CDR2 YFSETQ. With 1 base clipped from V and 8 bases from J, the junction kept 6 bases outside the gene matches. CDR3 DNA sequence: TGCGCCAGCAGCTTGTTCGGGACAGGGGTTGATGAGCAGTTCTTC. Protein: CASSLFGTGVDEQFF.

This clone was detected once. The chain links TRBV30 to TRBJ1-2; no firm D call. V was shortened by 0 bases and J by 1 base, with 12 bases between the two germline ends. The germline V gene has CDR1 GTSNPN and CDR2 SVGIG (reference sequence). This CDR3 comprises 15 residues. The CDR3 coding sequence is TGTGCCTGGAGTGTAGTTTTGCGGTTTAACTATGGCTACACCTTC. Protein sequence: CAWSVVLRFNYGYTF.

This chain uses TRBV7-9 with TRBJ2-3, with no clear D. Germline V gene lookup returns CDR1 SEHNR and CDR2 FQNEAQ (reference sequence). V lost 1 base, J lost 1 base, and 6 bases lay in between. The CDR3 totals 14 residues. CDR3 sequence: CASSLVQGTDTQYF. CDR3 sequence (DNA): TGTGCCAGCAGCTTAGTGCAGGGCACAGATACGCAGTATTTT.

This clone was observed a single time. This chain connects TRBV5-4 to TRBJ2-3, with 8 bases lining up with TRBD2. The V and J ends lost 4 bases and 0 bases, in that order; junction bases with no gene match: 13. Germline loops: CDR1 SGHNT, CDR2 YYREEE (reference sequence). This CDR3 is built from 18 residues. CDR3 region: CASSRVAGPPTSTDTQYF. The DNA for the CDR3 is TGTGCCAGCAGCCGCGTAGCGGGGCCGCCTACTAGCACAGATACGCAGTATTTT.

As to this clone: Other DNA sequences in this sample translate to the same CDR3. The CDR3 sequence: CASSYGSSYNEQFF. In nucleotides, the CDR3 is TGTGCCAGCAGTTACGGGAGCTCCTACAATGAGCAGTTCTTC. V usage is TRBV6-5 and J usage is TRBJ2-1, with D tentatively TRBD2 (5 bases). CDR1 is MNHEY and CDR2 is SVGAGI in the germline V gene. CDR3 length: 14 residues. V was trimmed by 2 bases and J by 0 bases, leaving 5 bases between them.

This clone has just one count. The rearrangement uses TRBV5-6 and TRBJ2-7, with a tentative D call TRBD1 (5 bases). Germline CDR1 and CDR2: SGHDT and YYEEEE. V shed 4 bases and J shed 8 bases, with 16 bases lying between them. The CDR3 is 13 residues long. CDR3 coding DNA: TGTGCCAGCAGCCATTTACAGGACAAAAAGCAGTACTTC. Amino acids: CASSHLQDKKQYF.

This rearrangement joins TRBV28 to TRBJ2-1, with 7 bases matching TRBD2. Germline assignment: CDR1 MDHEN and CDR2 SYDVKM. V trimming: 1 base; J trimming: 0 bases; junction bases outside the gene matches: 6. CDR3 length: 17 amino acids. DNA of the CDR3: TGTGCCAGCAGTTTATATACTAGCGCCCGCTCCTACAATGAGCAGTTCTTC. This encodes CASSLYTSARSYNEQFF.

This clone was found once. The rearrangement links TRBV4-2 to TRBJ1-2; TRBD1 aligns across 8 bases. The CDR3 sequence is 15 residues long. V shed 0 bases, J shed 4 bases, and the junction held 4 bases outside the gene matches. The germline CDR1 and CDR2 sequences are LGHNA and YNFKEQ. This CDR3 reads CASSQDPGGGYGYTF. The CDR3 DNA reads as TGTGCCAGCAGCCAAGATCCAGGGGGCGGCTATGGCTACACCTTC.